Presented here are 29 T cell receptor beta chains from one specimen sequenced in a study of vaccination effects on CD4 cells after COVID-19. Profiled with immunoSEQ multiplex PCR; TCRdb holds only in-frame clones, not every one. Of more than 35,000 clones listed, about 75% are singletons. Viral peptide pools were used in the ViraFEST assay to expand antigen-specific CD4+ T cells, and sequencing came afterward. Subsequent to a culture period of roughly 11 days, CD4+ T cells were isolated. By PCR, the person was confirmed to have had SARS-CoV-2 infection between March and December 2020. Which antigens these TCRs recognize remains unknown. Source: CD4+ T cells from PBMCs cultured with a peptide pool, taken before COVID-19 vaccination. All receptors come from a human donor who had a prior SARS-CoV-2 infection.

This clone showed up just a few times. The chain joins TRBV5-1 to TRBJ2-6; 11 bases fit TRBD2. The V segment lost 1 base and the J segment 0 bases; nucleotides outside the gene matches: 0. Germline V gene sequence: CDR1 SGHRS, CDR2 YFSETQ. The CDR3 is 17 residues long. CDR3 nucleotides: TGCGCCAGCAGCTTGACTAGCGGGAGCTCTGGGGCCAACGTCCTGACTTTC. Amino acids: CASSLTSGSSGANVLTF.

This sequence joins TRBV18 and TRBJ2-7; 11 bases map to TRBD1. With 5 bases clipped from V and 0 bases from J, the junction kept 9 bases outside the gene matches. CDR1 and CDR2 (germline): KGHSH, LQKENI. CDR3 length: 17 residues. The CDR3 sequence is CASSGQGARGDSYEQYF. The CDR3 region has the DNA TGTGCCAGCTCAGGACAGGGGGCGCGGGGGGACTCCTACGAGCAGTACTTC.

This chain connects TRBV7-8 to TRBJ1-2; D is undetermined. V lost 0 bases and J lost 4, with 9 bases in between. The CDR3 totals 14 residues. CDR1 and CDR2 (germline): SGHVS, FQNEAQ. CDR3 protein: CASSLAGPTYGYTF. CDR3 bases: TGTGCCAGCAGCTTAGCCGGTCCGACCTATGGCTACACCTTC. The complete variable domain, with remaining parts taken from reference TRBV7-8 and TRBJ1-2, reads GAGVSQSPRYKVAKRGQDVALRCDPISGHVSLFWYQQALGQGPEFLTYFQNEAQLDKSGLPSDRFFAERPEGSVSTLKIQRTQQEDSAVYLCASSLAGPTYGYTFGSGTRLTVV.

This chain links TRBV7-2 with TRBJ2-6, with D tentatively TRBD1 (5 bases). This CDR3 spans 16 amino acids. V lost 1 base, J lost 4 bases, and 11 bases lay in between. The V gene's germline CDR1 is SGHTA and CDR2 FQGNSA. CDR3 protein: CASSLVSGNGANVLTF. For the CDR3, the DNA is TGTGCCAGCAGCTTAGTGTCAGGGAACGGGGCCAACGTCCTGACTTTC.

Written as DNA, the CDR3 is TGCACCAGCAGCCAAGAATTTCGATGTCACCCCCGGAATTATGGCTACACCTTC. It is translated as CTSSQEFRCHPRNYGYTF. V gene TRBV1 combines with J gene TRBJ1-2. TRBV1 is labeled a pseudogene. The CDR3 sequence is 18 residues long.

This chain uses TRBV7-2 with TRBJ2-1; 7 nucleotides line up with TRBD2. After removal of 6 bases from V and 0 bases from J, the junction contained 2 bases not matched to a gene. Germline CDR1 reads SGHTA; CDR2 reads FQGNSA. This CDR3 comprises 14 residues. The CDR3 bases are TGTGCCAGCAGGTCTAGCGGCTCCTACAATGAGCAGTTCTTC. Protein: CASRSSGSYNEQFF.

As regards this clone: This CDR3 is also generated by other DNA sequences in the sample. V and J are TRBV2 and TRBJ1-1; 7 bases agree with TRBD1. The CDR3 consists of 13 residues. Germline CDR1 and CDR2: SNHLY and FYNNEI. With V trimmed by 5 bases and J by 5 bases, 5 bases remained unmatched. The CDR3 DNA follows: TGTGCCAGCAGTTTAACAGGGGTTACTGAAGCTTTCTTT. Its translation: CASSLTGVTEAFF.

J is TRBJ1-2 and V is TRBV18; D uncertain. CDR1 is KGHSH and CDR2 is LQKENI in the germline V gene. V was cut by 3 bases and J by 4 bases, with 12 bases left in between. CDR3 length equals 14 residues. CDR3 bases: TGTGCCAGCTCACCGAAAGGACTGGTCTATGGCTACACCTTC. Protein sequence: CASSPKGLVYGYTF.

The chain uses TRBV5-1 and TRBJ2-5; possible D gene TRBD1, 5 bases. The CDR3 length is 13 residues. In germline, CDR1 is SGHRS, CDR2 YFSETQ. Trimming removed 7 bases from V and 2 bases from J, with 12 bases in between. The CDR3 region has the DNA TGCGCCAGCGCCCCAGGACATCAAGAGACCCAGTACTTC. It yields the protein CASAPGHQETQYF.

The rearrangement uses TRBV9 and TRBJ2-5; a weak D match, TRBD1 (5 bases). This CDR3 is built from 15 residues. CDR1 and CDR2 from the germline V gene are SGDLS and YYNGEE. V lost 1 base and J 5 bases, leaving 15 bases between the germline ends. This CDR3 is CASSVSNRLEETQYF. The CDR3 DNA follows: TGTGCCAGCAGCGTATCAAACAGGCTTGAGGAGACCCAGTACTTC.

This clone has more than one count but fewer than ten. CDR3 in DNA: TGTGCCAGCAGCCCCTTTGCGGCGTCTAACTATGGCTACACCTTC. Its translation is CASSPFAASNYGYTF. The V gene is TRBV3-1 (or the pseudogene TRBV3-2), the J gene TRBJ1-2; D is unresolved. V was shortened by 4 bases and J by 0 bases, with 12 bases between the two germline ends. The length of the CDR3 is 15 residues. The germline CDR1 and CDR2 sequences are LGHDT and YNNKEL (reference sequence).

The rearrangement uses TRBV7-8 and TRBJ2-1; D is unclear. CDR3 size: 13 residues. V lost 5 bases, J lost 0 bases, and 5 bases lay in between. Germline CDR1 reads SGHVS; CDR2 reads FQNEAQ. The CDR3 reads CASSTDSYNEQFF. CDR3 nucleotides: TGTGCCAGCAGCACCGACTCCTACAATGAGCAGTTCTTC. The complete variable domain, with remaining parts taken from reference TRBV7-8 and TRBJ2-1, reads GAGVSQSPRYKVAKRGQDVALRCDPISGHVSLFWYQQALGQGPEFLTYFQNEAQLDKSGLPSDRFFAERPEGSVSTLKIQRTQQEDSAVYLCASSTDSYNEQFFGPGTRLTVL.

The chain is built from TRBV7-2 and TRBJ2-3; TRBD2 is a possible D gene (6 bases). Trimming left V 3 bases short and J 4 bases short, with 11 bases between. The V gene's germline CDR1 is SGHTA and CDR2 FQGNSA. The CDR3 contains 14 residues. CDR3 protein: CASSFTSFADTQYF. The CDR3 DNA sequence: TGTGCCAGCAGCTTTACTAGCTTTGCAGATACGCAGTATTTT.

The chain has TRBV6-5 and TRBJ2-5; weak D call: TRBD2 (5 bases). Germline V gene data show CDR1 as MNHEY and CDR2 as SVGAGI. Trimming shortened V by 6 bases and J by 2 bases, and 16 bases separated the two germline ends. There are 15 residues in the CDR3. The CDR3 nucleotides are TGTGCCAGCAGATTCAGGCAAAGAGGGCAAGAGACCCAGTACTTC. This sequence encodes CASRFRQRGQETQYF.

The V and J genes are TRBV19 and TRBJ2-6, with no clear D. V dropped 4 bases and J dropped 0 bases, with 13 bases sitting between them. The V gene's germline CDR1 is LNHDA and CDR2 SQIVND (reference sequence). The CDR3 contains 17 residues. The CDR3 region is CASSTGRPHSGANVLTF. CDR3 nucleotide sequence: TGTGCCAGTAGTACCGGCAGGCCTCACTCTGGGGCCAACGTCCTGACTTTC.

The chain uses TRBV5-1 and TRBJ2-5, with D unclear. Trimming stripped 0 bases from V and 1 base from J, with 7 bases between. The germline gives CDR1 SGHRS, CDR2 YFSETQ. This CDR3 is 14 amino acids long. CDR3: CASSLGQTQETQYF. The CDR3 region has the DNA TGCGCCAGCAGCTTGGGGCAGACCCAAGAGACCCAGTACTTC. Supplemented by reference TRBV5-1 and TRBJ2-5, the full variable domain reads KAGVTQTPRYLIKTRGQQVTLSCSPISGHRSVSWYQQTPGQGLQFLFEYFSETQRNKGNFPGRFSGRQFSNSRSEMNVSTLELGDSALYLCASSLGQTQETQYFGPGTRLLVL.

The chain uses TRBV6-5 and TRBJ1-3, with 9 bases that match TRBD1. Per germline, CDR1 MNHEY and CDR2 SVGAGI. The CDR3 extends over 15 amino acids. Trimming took 7 bases from V and 1 from J; bases not matched to a gene: 5. CDR3 region: CASIKTGGSGNTIYF. CDR3 DNA: TGTGCCAGCATTAAGACAGGGGGTTCTGGAAACACCATATATTTT.

This clone was observed a few times. The gene calls are TRBV15 and TRBJ2-5; the D gene is possibly TRBD1 (6 bases). V shed 2 bases and J shed 5 bases, with 12 bases lying between them. Germline assignment: CDR1 LNHNV and CDR2 YYDKDF (reference sequence). There are 14 residues in the CDR3. The CDR3 is CATSRTDSWETQYF. Written as DNA, the CDR3 is TGTGCCACCAGCAGAACGGACAGTTGGGAGACCCAGTACTTC.

J is TRBJ1-5 and V is TRBV6-2 or TRBV6-3; the D gene is possibly TRBD1 (6 bases). In germline, CDR1 is MNHEY, CDR2 SVGEGT. V lost 4 bases to trimming and J lost 9 bases, with 7 bases between them. CDR3 size: 11 residues. CDR3 sequence: CASSFRGPQHF. The CDR3 nucleotides are TGTGCCAGCAGTTTCAGGGGGCCCCAGCATTTT.

The CDR3 nucleotides are TGTGCCAGCAGCGTAGGGCAGGGGTTTAATCAGCCCCAGCATTTT. Amino acid sequence: CASSVGQGFNQPQHF. V is TRBV9 and J is TRBJ1-5, with D possibly matching TRBD1 (6 bases). This CDR3 spans 15 amino acids. The germline V gene encodes CDR1 SGDLS and CDR2 YYNGEE. V lost 0 bases, J lost 4 bases, and 11 bases lay in between.

The CDR3 protein is CASSHGTSGSTIHEQYF. CDR3 bases: TGCGCCAGCAGCCATGGGACTAGCGGGAGTACTATCCACGAGCAGTACTTC. The gene calls are TRBV4-1 and TRBJ2-7; 14 nucleotides match TRBD2. V lost 3 bases, J lost 5 bases, and 9 bases stayed unmatched. Germline lookup yields CDR1 MGHRA and CDR2 YSYEKL. The length of the CDR3 is 17 residues.

This chain joins TRBV7-6 and TRBJ1-1; D uncertain. Deletions cut 4 bases from V and 1 base from J, with 10 bases between. This CDR3 is 14 amino acids long. The germline V gene encodes CDR1 SGHVS and CDR2 FNYEAQ. CDR3 amino acids: CASSSAGRNTEAFF. DNA of the CDR3: TGTGCCAGCAGCTCGGCCGGGCGGAACACTGAAGCTTTCTTT.

The chain uses TRBV24-1 and TRBJ2-3, with 7 nucleotides matching TRBD2. The CDR3 loop spans 18 amino acids. Germline V lookup: CDR1 KGHDR, CDR2 SFDVKD. Unmatched junction bases numbered 8, after V lost 0 bases and J lost 0 bases. CDR3 sequence reads: CATSDLRGEARSTDTQYF. CDR3 bases: TGTGCCACCAGTGATTTGCGGGGGGAGGCGAGAAGCACAGATACGCAGTATTTT.

The J gene is TRBJ2-3, the V gene TRBV6-2 or TRBV6-3; 12 bases line up with TRBD1. This CDR3 contains 15 residues. Trimming at V came to 6 bases and at J to 3 bases, leaving 4 bases not matched to a gene. Germline CDR1 and CDR2: MNHEY and SVGEGT. The CDR3 here is CASSGDRGRTDTQYF. Written as DNA, the CDR3 is TGTGCCAGCAGCGGGGACAGGGGGCGGACAGATACGCAGTATTTT.

This chain connects TRBV18 to TRBJ1-3; D unresolved. This CDR3 comprises 13 residues. V lost 6 bases and J 2 bases, leaving 8 bases between the germline ends. Germline CDR1 is KGHSH and CDR2 is LQKENI. In nucleotides, the CDR3 is TGTGCCAGCTCCTCCGTCCCTGGAAACACCATATATTTT. This codes for CASSSVPGNTIYF.

The CDR3, as DNA: TGTGCCAGTAGTAGAGGACTAGCGGATTTCTACAATGAGCAGTTCTTC. Protein product: CASSRGLADFYNEQFF. J is TRBJ2-1 and V is TRBV19, with TRBD2 matching 10 bases. CDR1 is LNHDA, CDR2 SQIVND, per germline (reference sequence). J gave up 3 bases and V 4 bases, and 6 bases lay outside the gene matches. CDR3 length equals 16 residues.

CDR3: CASSRTGVSGNTIYF. The CDR3 bases are TGTGCCAGCAGCCGGACAGGCGTCTCTGGAAACACCATATATTTT. V and J are TRBV7-2 and TRBJ1-3; 7 bases match TRBD1. V shed 5 bases, J shed 0 bases, and the junction held 4 bases outside the gene matches. Germline V CDR1 and CDR2: SGHTA, FQGNSA. The CDR3 has 15 amino acids.

In its sample, this clone was seen a few times. The rearrangement joins TRBV6-2 or TRBV6-3 to TRBJ1-5, with TRBD1 matching 9 bases. With 4 bases clipped from V and 0 bases from J, the junction kept 4 bases outside the gene matches. This CDR3 has 16 amino acids. Germline V gene data show CDR1 as MNHEY and CDR2 as SVGEGT. The CDR3 loop reads CASSFGTGISNQPQHF. Here the CDR3 DNA reads TGTGCCAGCAGTTTTGGGACAGGGATTAGCAATCAGCCCCAGCATTTT.

The CDR3 DNA is TGTGCCAGCAGGACTCAGGCCAGTGGTGCTTTCTTT. Translating gives CASRTQASGAFF. The V call is TRBV5-6, the J call TRBJ1-1, with D unresolved. The CDR3 has 12 residues. Germline V gives CDR1 SGHDT, CDR2 YYEEEE. Trimming removed 5 bases from V and 11 bases from J, with 16 bases in between.